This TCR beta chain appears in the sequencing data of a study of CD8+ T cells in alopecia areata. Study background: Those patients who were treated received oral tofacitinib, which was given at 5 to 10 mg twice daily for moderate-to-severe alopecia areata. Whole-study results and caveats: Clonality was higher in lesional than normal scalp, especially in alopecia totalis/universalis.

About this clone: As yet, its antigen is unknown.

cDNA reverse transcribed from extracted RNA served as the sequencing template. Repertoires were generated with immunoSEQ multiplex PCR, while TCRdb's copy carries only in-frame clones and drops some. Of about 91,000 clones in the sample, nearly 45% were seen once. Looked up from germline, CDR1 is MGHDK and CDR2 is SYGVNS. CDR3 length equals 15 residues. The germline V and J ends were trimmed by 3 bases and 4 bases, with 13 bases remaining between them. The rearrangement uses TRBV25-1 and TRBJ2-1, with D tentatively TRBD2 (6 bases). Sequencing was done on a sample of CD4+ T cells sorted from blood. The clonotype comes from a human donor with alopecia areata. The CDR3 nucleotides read TGTGCCAGCAGTGATTCTGGGGGGTTGTACAATGAGCAGTTCTTC. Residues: CASSDSGGLYNEQFF. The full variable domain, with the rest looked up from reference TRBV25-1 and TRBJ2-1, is EADIYQTPRYLVIGTGKKITLECSQTMGHDKMYWYQQDPGMELHLIHYSYGVNSTEKGDLSSESTVSRIRTEHFPLTLESARPSHTSQYLCASSDSGGLYNEQFFGPGTRLTVL.